This is a list of T cell receptor beta chains from one sample in a study of human T cells and chemical hapten exposure. One entry per CDR3 protein, called by TCRdb with MiXCR from the RACE reads. Of roughly 110,000 distinct CDR3 sequences listed, about 12% are singletons. Sample: whole blood, taken in connection with sensitization to the hapten diphenylcyclopropenone (DPC). These receptors came from a woman in her forties or fifties with alopecia areata. Some clones in this sample may be carry-over from other donors' samples. Each CDR3 is given with its conserved first and last residue. Each record gives: D gene, J gene, clone size, V gene, CDR3 protein, CDR3 DNA. The D gene is left open where the match is weak. The listing skips clone size in some rows; elsewhere it reads once, few, many or a size class.

NA TRBJ2-1 NA TRBV29-1 CSVVRNEQFF TGCAGCGTTGTTAGGAATGAGCAGTTCTTC
NA TRBJ1-6 many TRBV27 CASGDTGNSPLHF TGTGCCAGCGGTGATACCGGGAATTCACCCCTCCACTTT
NA TRBJ1-1 many TRBV29-1 CSVEWTTTEAFF TGCAGCGTTGAGTGGACCACGACTGAAGCTTTCTTT
TRBD1 TRBJ2-3 NA TRBV7-2 CASSRSRDSVLPDTQYF TGTGCCAGCAGCCGTTCCCGGGACAGCGTTTTGCCAGATACGCAGTATTTT
NA TRBJ1-1 NA TRBV7-2 CASSLGDNTEAFF TGTGCCAGCAGCTTAGGGGACAACACTGAAGCTTTCTTT
NA TRBJ1-2 NA TRBV3-1 CASSQDRSFDYGYTF TGTGCCAGCAGCCAAGACAGGTCTTTCGACTATGGCTACACCTTC
NA TRBJ2-1 NA TRBV6-5 CATIDSGLRYNEQFF TGTGCCACCATCGACTCGGGACTCCGCTACAATGAGCAGTTCTTC
NA TRBJ2-3 many TRBV7-2 CASSEYTDTQYF TGTGCCAGCAGCGAGTACACAGATACGCAGTATTTT
NA TRBJ2-7 NA TRBV12-3/TRBV12-4 CASSPRQLRGMDEQYF TGTGCCAGCAGCCCACGCCAACTGAGGGGGATGGACGAGCAGTACTTC
NA TRBJ2-1 NA TRBV5-5 CASSLSQGAQYNEQFF TGTGCCAGCAGCCTTAGCCAGGGCGCACAGTACAATGAGCAGTTCTTC
TRBD1 TRBJ1-5 few TRBV7-9 CASSLGDRDQPQHF TGTGCCAGCAGCTTAGGGGACAGGGATCAGCCCCAGCATTTT
TRBD1 TRBJ2-7 few TRBV6-2/TRBV6-3 CASRVHGQGAEEQYF TGTGCCAGCAGAGTCCACGGACAGGGGGCGGAGGAGCAGTACTTC
NA TRBJ1-2 NA TRBV4-1 CASSQDRGMNYGYTF TGCGCCAGCAGCCAAGATAGAGGAATGAACTATGGCTACACCTTC
NA TRBJ1-6 NA TRBV12-3/TRBV12-4 CASSFQSNSPLHF TGTGCCAGCAGTTTTCAGAGTAATTCACCCCTCCACTTT
NA TRBJ2-1 many TRBV5-1 CASSLGNNEQFF TGCGCCAGCAGCTTGGGAAACAATGAGCAGTTCTTC
TRBD1 TRBJ1-5 few TRBV18 CASSPQADRVNQPQHF TGTGCCAGCTCACCGCAGGCGGACAGGGTCAATCAGCCCCAGCATTTT
NA TRBJ2-1 NA TRBV28 CASRQASYNEQFF TGTGCCAGCCGACAGGCCTCCTACAATGAGCAGTTCTTC
NA TRBJ2-2 many TRBV6-1 CASSARGSTGELFF TGTGCCAGCAGCGCTAGAGGATCCACCGGGGAGCTGTTTTTT